The clone carrying this TCR beta chain has a handful of counts. TCRdb analysed the 5' RACE reads with MiXCR anew, one entry per CDR3 protein. The profile shows about 300,000 distinct CDR3 sequences, about 10% of them singletons. The data derive from a study of T cells after yellow fever vaccination. Looked up from germline, CDR1 is LGHNA and CDR2 is YSLEER. V was shortened by 4 bases and J by 1 base, with 19 bases between the two germline ends. The CDR3 length is 17 residues. This TCR derives from a man between 18 and 35 years old who received the YFV17D yellow fever vaccine. This chain connects TRBV4-3 to TRBJ1-1; maybe TRBD1 (5 bases). Sequencing used CD4+ T cells sorted from PBMCs, obtained 5 days after the yellow fever booster vaccination. In DNA form, the CDR3 reads TGCGCCAGCAGCCCCGTCGCGGGGCAGGGTGAGAACACTGAAGCTTTCTTT. It yields the protein CASSPVAGQGENTEAFF.